The clone carrying this T cell receptor (beta chain) was counted many times. This CDR3 has 13 amino acids. V shed 0 bases, J shed 8 bases, and the junction held 2 bases outside the gene matches. Germline V gene sequence: CDR1 KGHSH, CDR2 LQKENI. From the 5' RACE reads, TCRdb called clonotypes with MiXCR, one entry per CDR3 protein. The sample yields some 71,000 distinct CDR3 sequences, approximately 10% seen once. This sample is part of a study of early T cells in non-severe SARS-CoV-2 infection. Study information: Chains were unpaired, as sequencing was done on bulk RNA from unsorted whole blood.

The chain has TRBV18 and TRBJ2-3; 7 bases line up with TRBD2. The TCR originated in an adult who was a healthcare worker with PCR-confirmed SARS-CoV-2 infection or an uninfected control (not recorded which). Sample: whole blood, taken at baseline. Written as DNA, the CDR3 is TGTGCCAGCTCACCACCTGGCGGGGGTACGCAGTATTTT. Amino acid sequence: CASSPPGGGTQYF.